Listed below are T cell receptor beta chains from one sample, sequenced in a study of neoadjuvant anti-PD-1 for oral cavity cancer. The repertoire was sequenced with immunoSEQ multiplex PCR; TCRdb's copy has only in-frame clones and lacks some. The sample includes 65,000 to 95,000 clones, 84% seen only once; the top ten take about 2.9%. The specimen comprised PBMCs, sampled before nivolumab (anti-PD-1) treatment. Receptors were obtained from a person aged 40 to 85 with oral cavity squamous cell carcinoma. Each CDR3 is given with its conserved first and last residue. The D gene is left open where the match is weak. Clone size is shown for a subset of rows, as once, few, many or a class of expanded clone.

J: TRBJ1-2
size: .
V: TRBV6-1
D: .
CDR3: CASSPNGGYGYTF
DNA: TGTGCCAGCAGCCCCAACGGGGGGTACGGCTACACCTTC

J: TRBJ2-7
size: .
V: TRBV27
D: .
CDR3: CASSPPSRWYEQYF
DNA: TGTGCCAGCAGCCCTCCCTCTCGGTGGTACGAGCAGTACTTC

J: TRBJ2-1
size: .
V: TRBV28
D: TRBD2
CDR3: CASSTASSGRGYEQFF
DNA: TGTGCCAGCAGTACCGCATCTAGCGGGAGAGGCTATGAGCAGTTCTTC

J: TRBJ1-5
size: .
V: TRBV6-5
D: .
CDR3: CAAHSGAHQPQHF
DNA: TGTGCCGCCCATTCAGGGGCTCATCAGCCCCAGCATTTT

J: TRBJ1-4
size: .
V: TRBV28
D: .
CDR3: CASSLGTTNEKLFF
DNA: TGTGCCAGCAGTTTAGGGACAACTAATGAAAAACTGTTTTTT

J: TRBJ1-2
size: .
V: TRBV29-1
D: .
CDR3: CSVDLDLAGYTF
DNA: TGCAGCGTTGACCTGGACCTGGCTGGCTACACCTTC

J: TRBJ2-7
size: .
V: TRBV6-5
D: .
CDR3: CASSYSGYYEQYF
DNA: TGTGCCAGCAGCTATAGCGGCTACTACGAGCAGTACTTC

J: TRBJ1-4
size: .
V: TRBV5-1
D: .
CDR3: CASSPDVNEKLFF
DNA: TGCGCCAGCAGCCCGGACGTTAATGAAAAACTGTTTTTT

J: TRBJ1-5
size: few
V: TRBV6-1
D: .
CDR3: CASSEALAGQPQHF
DNA: TGTGCCAGCAGTGAAGCGCTCGCGGGTCAGCCCCAGCATTTT

J: TRBJ1-5
size: .
V: TRBV6-6
D: .
CDR3: CASSSTGNQPQHF
DNA: TGTGCCAGCAGCAGTACAGGGAATCAGCCCCAGCATTTT

J: TRBJ2-7
size: .
V: TRBV7-9
D: .
CDR3: CASSTDTSEQYF
DNA: TGTGCCAGCAGCACTGATACATCCGAGCAGTACTTC

J: TRBJ2-7
size: .
V: TRBV27
D: .
CDR3: CASSLVASSYEQYF
DNA: TGTGCCAGCAGTTTAGTGGCATCCTCCTACGAGCAGTACTTC

J: TRBJ1-4
size: once
V: TRBV6-6
D: TRBD1
CDR3: CASFRGANEKLFF
DNA: TGTGCCAGTTTCAGGGGGGCTAATGAAAAACTGTTTTTT